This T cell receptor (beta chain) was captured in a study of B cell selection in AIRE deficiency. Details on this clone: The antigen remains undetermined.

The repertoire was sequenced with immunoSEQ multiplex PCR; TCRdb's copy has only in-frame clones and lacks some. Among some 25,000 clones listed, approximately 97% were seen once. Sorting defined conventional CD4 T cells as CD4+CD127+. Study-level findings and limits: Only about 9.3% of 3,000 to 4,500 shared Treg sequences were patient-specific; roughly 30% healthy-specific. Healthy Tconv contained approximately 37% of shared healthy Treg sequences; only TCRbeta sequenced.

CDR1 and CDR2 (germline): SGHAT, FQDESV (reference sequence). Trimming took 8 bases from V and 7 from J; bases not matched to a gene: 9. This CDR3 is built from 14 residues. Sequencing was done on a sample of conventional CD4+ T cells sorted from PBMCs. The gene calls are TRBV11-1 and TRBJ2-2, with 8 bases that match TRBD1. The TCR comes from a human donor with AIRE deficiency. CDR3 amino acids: CASRAGGLSGELFF. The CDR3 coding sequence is TGTGCCAGCCGGGCAGGGGGCTTGAGCGGGGAGCTGTTTTTT. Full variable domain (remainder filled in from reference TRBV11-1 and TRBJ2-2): EAEVAQSPRYKITEKSQAVAFWCDPISGHATLYWYRQILGQGPELLVQFQDESVVDDSQLPKDRFSAERLKGVDSTLKIQPAELGDSAMYLCASRAGGLSGELFFGEGSRLTVL.